Below, 8 T cell receptor beta chains from the same sample are listed, as sequenced in a study of blood T cells in healthy people across ages. A second roughly 6 to 12 cycle PCR used barcoded and J-beta primers. TCRdb redid the calling of the 5' RACE reads with MiXCR, one entry per CDR3 protein. The table has about 580,000 distinct CDR3 sequences, 47% seen once; the top ten hold about 26%. Sample: blood. All receptors derive from an elderly man in good health.

V and J are TRBV6-5 and TRBJ2-1; D call uncertain. The CDR3 length is 14 residues. In germline, CDR1 is MNHEY, CDR2 SVGAGI. Trimming cost V 0 bases and J 6 bases, with 9 bases left between them. This CDR3 is CASSYSQARNEQFF. Here the CDR3 DNA reads TGTGCCAGCAGTTACTCCCAGGCCCGCAATGAGCAGTTCTTC.

V usage is TRBV7-2 and J usage is TRBJ2-7; D possibly uses TRBD1 or TRBD2 (7 bases each). The CDR3 is 17 residues long. Germline-derived CDR1 and CDR2 are SGHTA and FQGNSA. The V gene lost 0 bases and the J gene lost 6 bases, with 21 bases spanning the gap. The CDR3 here is CASSLAGGGAGYSEQYF. CDR3 DNA sequence: TGTGCCAGCAGCTTAGCGGGAGGGGGCGCGGGTTATAGCGAGCAGTACTTC.

The chain uses TRBV28 and TRBJ2-3, with TRBD1 as a possible D gene (5 bases). Germline CDR1 is MDHEN and CDR2 is SYDVKM. The CDR3 extends over 12 amino acids. The V end was cut by 10 bases, the J end by 5 bases, with 13 bases between. The CDR3 sequence: CATYLQGDTQYF. The CDR3 bases are TGTGCCACCTACCTCCAGGGAGATACGCAGTATTTT.

The chain is built from TRBV10-3 and TRBJ2-3; D ambiguous. V was cut by 7 bases and J by 1 base, with 15 bases left in between. The CDR3 has 15 residues. Germline V gene sequence: CDR1 ENHRY, CDR2 SYGVKD. This chain's CDR3 is CAITPNPLRTDTQYF. CDR3 nucleotide sequence: TGTGCCATCACTCCTAACCCCCTTCGCACAGATACGCAGTATTTT.

In this sample, this clonotype turned up a few times. V gene TRBV7-3 combines with J gene TRBJ2-1; D gene ambiguous. In germline, CDR1 is SGHTA, CDR2 FQGTGA. The V and J ends lost 2 bases and 6 bases respectively, with 14 bases between them. The CDR3 is 15 residues long. CDR3 protein: CASSLRPVASNEQFF. The CDR3 DNA reads as TGTGCCAGCAGCTTACGCCCAGTGGCGTCCAATGAGCAGTTCTTC. The variable domain in full, completed from reference TRBV7-3 and TRBJ2-1, reads GAGVSQTPSNKVTEKGKYVELRCDPISGHTALYWYRQSLGQGPEFLIYFQGTGAADDSGLPNDRFFAVRPEGSVSTLKIQRTERGDSAVYLCASSLRPVASNEQFFGPGTRLTVL.

V gene TRBV19 combines with J gene TRBJ1-1, with unresolved D. This CDR3 has 17 residues. Germline CDR1 and CDR2: LNHDA and SQIVND (reference sequence). V was cut by 7 bases and J by 0 bases, with 21 bases left in between. CDR3 in DNA: TGTGCCAGTACCCTGGCCGGGCGGTCCATAATGAACACTGAAGCTTTCTTT. This codes for CASTLAGRSIMNTEAFF.

V is TRBV3-1 and J is TRBJ2-7; unclear D gene. Germline CDR1 and CDR2: LGHDT and YNNKEL (reference sequence). The CDR3 covers 16 residues. V lost 1 base and J lost 4, with 17 bases in between. The CDR3 here is CASSQGLRAVQYEQYF. The CDR3 DNA is TGTGCCAGCAGCCAAGGGTTAAGGGCGGTTCAATACGAGCAGTACTTC.

The chain employs TRBV5-1 and TRBJ2-7; D uncertain. CDR1 SGHRS and CDR2 YFSETQ come from the germline V gene. V gave up 4 bases and J gave up 2 bases, with 13 bases separating them. This CDR3 is built from 14 residues. CDR3 amino acids: CASSLDGSTYEQYF. CDR3 nucleotide sequence: TGCGCCAGCAGCCTAGACGGTTCAACCTACGAGCAGTACTTC.